Below are 18 T cell receptor beta chains sequenced from a single sample in a study of beta chain features in type 1 diabetes. Every isolated RNA sample was fully reverse transcribed, so sequencing captured expressed TCRB transcripts. Libraries were prepared by immunoSEQ multiplex PCR; TCRdb keeps only in-frame clonotypes and omits some of them. Of 450,000 to 550,000 clones in the sample, over 25% were seen once. Sequenced: naive CD4+ T cells from blood. The origin of the receptors is a man aged 18 to 30 in good health.

The chain joins TRBV20-1 to TRBJ2-3, with D hard to call. The CDR3 covers 11 residues. The germline V and J ends were trimmed by 8 bases and 1 base, with 7 bases remaining between them. Germline V gene lookup returns CDR1 DFQATT and CDR2 SNEGSKA (reference sequence). The CDR3 sequence: CSPLRTDTQYF. Here the CDR3 DNA reads TGCAGTCCGTTACGCACAGATACGCAGTATTTT.

This clone was recorded a few times. The rearrangement joins TRBV23-1 to TRBJ1-1; D is possibly TRBD1 (5 bases). TRBV23-1 is marked as an open reading frame, function uncertain. The V and J ends lost 4 bases and 1 base respectively, with 7 bases between them. CDR3 length: 13 residues. Written as DNA, the CDR3 is TGCGCCAGCAGTCCTCAGGGGAACACTGAAGCTTTCTTT. Residues: CASSPQGNTEAFF.

A few counts support this clone. This chain uses TRBV23-1 with TRBJ2-7, with no clear D. Being an ORF, TRBV23-1 has a function that is uncertain. V lost 0 bases and J lost 2, with 20 bases in between. This CDR3 contains 18 residues. This CDR3 reads CASSQSIGRLSPPYEQYF. In DNA form, the CDR3 reads TGCGCCAGCAGTCAATCCATAGGAAGACTTTCGCCTCCCTACGAGCAGTACTTC.

The genes are TRBV10-3 and TRBJ2-5, with 12 bases fitting TRBD2. CDR1 is ENHRY and CDR2 is SYGVKD in the germline V gene. This CDR3 region has 13 residues. The J segment lost 5 bases and the V segment lost 11 bases, leaving 6 bases of the junction unmatched. The CDR3 reads CAATSGRGETQYF. Here the CDR3 DNA reads TGTGCCGCGACTAGCGGGAGAGGTGAGACCCAGTACTTC.

Concerning this clone: This CDR3 is also generated by other DNA sequences in the sample. The chain joins TRBV30 to TRBJ1-1; D remains ambiguous. Germline V gene lookup returns CDR1 GTSNPN and CDR2 SVGIG (reference sequence). The ends were cut back, 0 bases at V and 1 base at J, with 9 bases in the middle. The CDR3 totals 14 residues. The CDR3 DNA reads TGTGCCTGGAGTGTCGGCCTTTCGAACACTGAAGCTTTCTTT. As protein: CAWSVGLSNTEAFF.

Remarks on this clone: Sequence at one end of the junction differs from germline and may be a read error. The chain combines TRBV10-3 with TRBJ2-5; D is possibly TRBD1 (6 bases). The J call is doubtful: the DNA matches TRBJ2-7 better. Per germline, CDR1 ENHRY and CDR2 SYGVKD. The CDR3 contains 13 residues. CDR3 nucleotides: TGTGCCAGCAGTCTTACAGGGTTCCACGAGCAGTACTTC. Translating it yields CASSLTGFHEQYF.

The rearrangement joins TRBV30 to TRBJ1-3; no clear D. This CDR3 comprises 13 residues. V was clipped by 6 bases and J by 3 bases, with 12 bases between them. Germline V gene lookup returns CDR1 GTSNPN and CDR2 SVGIG (reference sequence). The CDR3 is CACTQASGNTIYF. In DNA, the CDR3 is TGTGCCTGCACCCAGGCAAGTGGAAACACCATATATTTT.

V gene TRBV7-2 combines with J gene TRBJ2-6; D is ambiguous. Germline assignment: CDR1 SGHTA and CDR2 FQGNSA. V lost 3 bases and J 0 bases, leaving 12 bases between the germline ends. The CDR3 runs 17 residues. The CDR3 reads CASSLAVGHSGANVLTF. The CDR3 coding sequence is TGTGCCAGCAGCTTGGCGGTAGGCCACTCTGGGGCCAACGTCCTGACTTTC.

This clone has more than one count but fewer than ten. V is TRBV5-4 and J is TRBJ2-1; tentative D call: TRBD1 (6 bases). CDR1 is SGHNT, CDR2 YYREEE, per germline (reference sequence). V was pared by 4 bases and J by 3 bases, with 8 bases between. This CDR3 is 13 amino acids long. The CDR3 bases are TGTGCCAGCAGCCGGACAGACTACAATGAGCAGTTCTTC. Protein: CASSRTDYNEQFF.

CDR3 amino acids: CASSKVTSNTGELFF. DNA for the CDR3: TGTGCCAGTAGTAAAGTGACCTCGAACACCGGGGAGCTGTTTTTT. This chain links TRBV19 with TRBJ2-2, with D unclear. V lost 4 bases, J lost 0 bases, and 9 bases lay in between. Germline V CDR1 and CDR2: LNHDA, SQIVND (reference sequence). The CDR3 extends over 15 amino acids.

This clone was detected only once. This chain uses TRBV5-4 with TRBJ2-1; TRBD2 matches 14 bases. The CDR3 covers 15 residues. J was trimmed by 8 bases and V by 5 bases; bases with no gene match: 6. Germline V lookup: CDR1 SGHNT, CDR2 YYREEE (reference sequence). The CDR3 DNA reads as TGTGCCAGCAGTCCGGGACTAGCGGGAGCCTATGAGCAGTTCTTC. It specifies CASSPGLAGAYEQFF.

As concerns this clone: This sample includes further DNA sequences coding for the same CDR3. This chain links TRBV30 with TRBJ1-5; possible D gene TRBD1, 5 bases. This CDR3 comprises 13 residues. CDR1 is GTSNPN, CDR2 SVGIG, per germline (reference sequence). Trimming removed 1 base at V and 4 bases at J, with 8 bases between. The DNA of the CDR3 is TGTGCCTGGAGTGCGGGGGTGAATCAGCCCCAGCATTTT. This sequence encodes CAWSAGVNQPQHF.

V usage is TRBV29-1 and J usage is TRBJ2-3, with 7 bases fitting TRBD1. Germline assignment: CDR1 SQVTM and CDR2 ANQGSEA. The CDR3 has 18 residues. Trimming took 6 bases from V and 1 from J; bases not matched to a gene: 19. CDR3 protein: CSVGGTTGRGAGTDTQYF. In DNA, the CDR3 is TGCAGCGTGGGCGGAACGACAGGGAGAGGGGCCGGCACAGATACGCAGTATTTT.

The rearrangement joins TRBV4-2 to TRBJ2-1; D remains unclear. This CDR3 is built from 14 residues. Germline V gene lookup returns CDR1 LGHNA and CDR2 YNFKEQ. Trimming stripped 0 bases from V and 10 bases from J, with 13 bases between. This CDR3 reads CASSQDLQPGEQFF. The CDR3 nucleotides read TGTGCCAGCAGCCAAGATCTACAGCCCGGGGAGCAGTTCTTC.

This clone has a handful of counts. The J gene is TRBJ1-4, the V gene TRBV29-1, with TRBD1 as a possible D gene (6 bases). V was pared by 6 bases and J by 8 bases, with 16 bases between. This CDR3 is 13 amino acids long. Germline CDR1 and CDR2: SQVTM and ANQGSEA. The CDR3 here is CSVHRGGPEKLFF. CDR3 DNA sequence: TGCAGCGTCCACCGGGGGGGCCCGGAAAAACTGTTTTTT.

This rearrangement joins TRBV28 to TRBJ2-4, with D perhaps given as TRBD1 or TRBD2 (7 bases each). The CDR3 is 18 amino acids. V was clipped by 7 bases and J by 0 bases, with 22 bases between them. Germline CDR1 reads MDHEN; CDR2 reads SYDVKM. CDR3 bases: TGTGCCAGCACCTCCTTGGGAGGGGGCAAAATAGCCAAAAACATTCAGTACTTC. This gives the protein CASTSLGGGKIAKNIQYF.

The sample holds a few counts of this clone. The chain links TRBV5-4 to TRBJ2-5; 11 nucleotides line up with TRBD1. CDR1 SGHNT and CDR2 YYREEE come from the germline V gene (reference sequence). Trimming took 7 bases from V and 5 from J; bases not matched to a gene: 4. The CDR3 has 13 amino acids. CDR3 protein: CASGQGAMETQYF. The CDR3 coding sequence is TGTGCCAGCGGACAGGGGGCGATGGAGACCCAGTACTTC.

This clone occurred a few times. This chain joins TRBV30 and TRBJ2-7; D gene ambiguous. The CDR3 covers 11 residues. V lost 0 bases to trimming and J lost 7 bases, with 7 bases between them. From germline, CDR1 is GTSNPN and CDR2 SVGIG (reference sequence). The CDR3 spells CAWSVSREQYF. The CDR3, as DNA: TGTGCCTGGAGTGTATCGAGAGAGCAGTACTTC.